The 8 T cell receptor beta chains in this list originate from one sample, sequenced in a study of T cell responses to AZD1222 COVID-19 vaccine. The table came from immunoSEQ multiplex PCR; TCRdb's copy has only in-frame clones and leaves some out. The sample lists 95,000 to 110,000 clones, 89% occurring once. The specimen comprised peripheral blood, sampled on day 0 of AZD1222 vaccination. The receptors derive from an adult in good health.

The CDR3 nucleotides read TGCGCCAGCAGCTTGGAGGGGGCTTCAAGCTCCTACAATGAGCAGTTCTTC. Translated: CASSLEGASSSYNEQFF. The chain couples TRBV5-1 to TRBJ2-1; 7 nucleotides line up with TRBD1. Germline V lookup: CDR1 SGHRS, CDR2 YFSETQ. The CDR3 consists of 17 residues. Trimming cost V 0 bases and J 0 bases; bases outside gene matches: 6.

This rearrangement joins TRBV18 to TRBJ2-3, with 7 nucleotides matching TRBD2. Germline V gives CDR1 KGHSH, CDR2 LQKENI. CDR3 size: 15 residues. J was trimmed by 1 base and V by 2 bases; bases with no gene match: 3. The CDR3 reads CASSPRTSGTDTQYF. CDR3 DNA sequence: TGTGCCAGCTCACCAAGGACTAGTGGCACAGATACGCAGTATTTT.

This clone was observed a single time. V and J are TRBV6-5 and TRBJ2-6; D unresolved. Germline V gene sequence: CDR1 MNHEY, CDR2 SVGAGI. CDR3 size: 15 residues. Trimming stripped 2 bases from V and 5 bases from J, with 10 bases between. CDR3 in DNA: TGTGCCAGCAGTTACGGTGGCCACTGGGCCAACGTCCTGACTTTC. Its protein product is CASSYGGHWANVLTF.

The V gene is TRBV27, the J gene TRBJ2-3, with D possibly being TRBD1 (5 bases). Germline V lookup: CDR1 MNHEY, CDR2 SMNVEV (reference sequence). V lost 9 bases and J 11 bases, leaving 15 bases between the germline ends. The CDR3 is made up of 11 amino acids. The CDR3 DNA follows: TGTGCCAGTCGGCAGGGAAGAGGGCAGTATTTT. It codes for CASRQGRGQYF.

This chain joins TRBV3-1 (or the pseudogene TRBV3-2) and TRBJ2-2; 7 nucleotides line up with TRBD2. V trimming: 5 bases; J trimming: 3 bases; junction bases outside the gene matches: 9. This CDR3 comprises 16 residues. Germline V gives CDR1 LGHDT, CDR2 YNNKEL (reference sequence). CDR3: CASSNLVGGDTGELFF. CDR3 nucleotides: TGTGCCAGCAGCAACTTAGTGGGGGGGGACACCGGGGAGCTGTTTTTT.

V gene TRBV25-1 combines with J gene TRBJ1-1, with D perhaps TRBD1 (5 bases). V lost 8 bases and J 0 bases, leaving 10 bases between the germline ends. Germline lookup yields CDR1 MGHDK and CDR2 SYGVNS. The CDR3 sequence is 13 residues long. The DNA for the CDR3 is TGTGCCAGCGAGGGGATCTTGAACACTGAAGCTTTCTTT. This sequence encodes CASEGILNTEAFF.

The chain employs TRBV10-3 and TRBJ2-3, with 7 positions matching TRBD2. Germline assignment: CDR1 ENHRY and CDR2 SYGVKD. The J segment lost 6 bases and the V segment lost 11 bases, leaving 11 bases of the junction unmatched. The CDR3 has 13 residues. CDR3 nucleotides: TGTGCCGCATGGGAGGGGACCCCGGATACGCAGTATTTT. Translation gives CAAWEGTPDTQYF.

This clone was found a few times. This chain joins TRBV6-5 and TRBJ1-2, with TRBD1 matching 10 bases. The germline V gene encodes CDR1 MNHEY and CDR2 SVGAGI. There are 14 residues in the CDR3. V shed 6 bases and J 7 bases; nucleotides not matched to a gene: 8. The CDR3 loop reads CASRLRDRGSGYTF. The CDR3 DNA is TGTGCCAGCAGGCTCCGGGACAGGGGCAGTGGCTACACCTTC.